These 20 T cell receptor beta chains share one sample of origin, sequenced in a study of blood T cell repertoires in COVID-19. Assay used: immunoSEQ multiplex PCR; TCRdb lists only in-frame clones, some missing. The data hold roughly 200,000 clones, with less than 85% observed a single time. What was sequenced was PBMCs or T cells enriched from blood (not recorded which). The receptors originated from a woman aged 60-75 years with acute COVID-19.

The chain recombines TRBV7-9 with TRBJ2-7; D ambiguous. V was trimmed by 5 bases and J by 2 bases, leaving 7 bases between them. Germline V gene sequence: CDR1 SEHNR, CDR2 FQNEAQ (reference sequence). The CDR3 totals 12 residues. The DNA for the CDR3 is TGTGCCAGCAGCCACAGTACCTACGAGCAGTACGTC. Translated, it gives CASSHSTYEQYV.

This clone showed up just a few times. The chain uses TRBV7-2 and TRBJ1-5; D not resolved. The CDR3 contains 16 residues. Deletions cut 1 base from V and 4 bases from J, with 14 bases between. Germline values: CDR1 SGHTA, CDR2 FQGNSA. DNA for the CDR3: TGTGCCAGCAGCTTAGTAGCCTTCGAGCTGAATCAGCCCCAGCATTTT. It is translated as CASSLVAFELNQPQHF.

The genes are TRBV7-9 and TRBJ1-5, with D perhaps TRBD1 (5 bases). Trimming cost V 5 bases and J 5 bases, with 16 bases left between them. Germline CDR1 reads SEHNR; CDR2 reads FQNEAQ (reference sequence). CDR3 length: 15 amino acids. The CDR3 protein is CASSRGRGDYQPQHF. In DNA, the CDR3 is TGTGCCAGCAGCCGGGGCCGGGGGGATTATCAGCCCCAGCATTTT. The full variable domain, rest sourced from reference TRBV7-9 and TRBJ1-5, is DTGVSQNPRHKITKRGQNVTFRCDPISEHNRLYWYRQTLGQGPEFLTYFQNEAQLEKSRLLSDRFSAERPKGSFSTLEIQRTEQGDSAMYLCASSRGRGDYQPQHFGDGTRLSIL.

The V and J genes are TRBV30 and TRBJ1-1; D remains unclear. There are 14 residues in the CDR3. V lost 3 bases and J lost 1, with 12 bases in between. Germline V gives CDR1 GTSNPN, CDR2 SVGIG (reference sequence). The CDR3, as DNA: TGTGCCTGGAGCTCAACCTACCCGAACACTGAAGCTTTCTTT. Translating it yields CAWSSTYPNTEAFF.

The chain recombines TRBV7-2 with TRBJ1-2; 8 bases align to TRBD1. Germline loops: CDR1 SGHTA, CDR2 FQGNSA. V was clipped by 4 bases and J by 2 bases; unmatched bases: 9. The CDR3 runs 16 residues. As DNA, the CDR3 is TGTGCCAGCAGCTCCACAGGGGGAGGGACGAACTATGGCTACACCTTC. It specifies CASSSTGGGTNYGYTF.

The rearrangement joins TRBV6-5 to TRBJ2-2; perhaps TRBD1 as D (6 bases). The ends were cut back, 7 bases at V and 6 bases at J, with 9 bases in the middle. CDR3 length equals 12 residues. Germline CDR1 reads MNHEY; CDR2 reads SVGAGI. The chain's CDR3 is CASNTGPGELFF. The CDR3, as DNA: TGTGCCAGCAATACAGGGCCCGGGGAGCTGTTTTTT.

V and J are TRBV19 and TRBJ2-3; possibly TRBD1 for D (5 bases). The germline V gene has CDR1 LNHDA and CDR2 SQIVND (reference sequence). The V gene lost 8 bases and the J gene lost 0 bases, with 18 bases spanning the gap. The CDR3 runs to 16 residues. DNA for the CDR3: TGTGCCAGTGGAATTGGGGCGGCAACTAGCACAGATACGCAGTATTTT. This encodes CASGIGAATSTDTQYF. Complete variable domain (other parts from reference TRBV19 and TRBJ2-3): DGGITQSPKYLFRKEGQNVTLSCEQNLNHDAMYWYRQDPGQGLRLIYYSQIVNDFQKGDIAEGYSVSREKKESFPLTVTSAQKNPTAFYLCASGIGAATSTDTQYFGPGTRLTVL.

The chain uses TRBV18 and TRBJ2-5; 8 bases are a match to TRBD2. The V segment lost 3 bases and the J segment 4 bases; nucleotides outside the gene matches: 7. Germline loops: CDR1 KGHSH, CDR2 LQKENI. The CDR3 contains 15 residues. The CDR3 coding sequence is TGTGCCAGCTCACCCCCGGGGGGGCGCCGAGAGACCCAGTACTTC. Protein product: CASSPPGGRRETQYF.

This chain links TRBV18 with TRBJ1-1; TRBD1 aligns across 7 bases. Germline assignment: CDR1 KGHSH and CDR2 LQKENI. This CDR3 comprises 15 residues. J was trimmed by 1 base and V by 5 bases; bases with no gene match: 7. CDR3 DNA: TGTGCCAGCTCAGTCGGAGCAGGGGGGAACACTGAAGCTTTCTTT. Translating it yields CASSVGAGGNTEAFF.

The rearrangement joins TRBV28 to TRBJ1-6; 9 bases are shared with TRBD1. V lost 5 bases to trimming and J lost 9 bases; unmatched junction nucleotides: 5. Germline V gene lookup returns CDR1 MDHEN and CDR2 SYDVKM. The CDR3 loop spans 14 amino acids. CDR3 sequence reads: CASSPGQGGSPLHF. CDR3 nucleotide sequence: TGTGCCAGCAGTCCGGGACAGGGTGGTTCACCCCTCCACTTT.

The chain employs TRBV6-4 and TRBJ1-2; D remains ambiguous. Trimming cost V 2 bases and J 5 bases, with 12 bases left between them. This CDR3 has 14 amino acids. The germline CDR1 and CDR2 sequences are MRHNA and SNTAGT. The CDR3 nucleotides are TGTGCCAGCAGTGACGGTCACACCGGGTATGGCTACACCTTC. The encoded protein is CASSDGHTGYGYTF.

V usage is TRBV4-2 and J usage is TRBJ1-5; tentative D call: TRBD1 (6 bases). Between the trimmed V and J ends, which lost 0 bases and 3 bases, there was a span of 12 bases. CDR3 size: 16 residues. Germline CDR1 reads LGHNA; CDR2 reads YNFKEQ. CDR3 DNA: TGTGCCAGCAGCCAAGATGGTTACAGGGTCAATCAGCCCCAGCATTTT. The encoded protein is CASSQDGYRVNQPQHF.

The CDR3 region has the DNA TGTGCCAGTAGTGAACCCGCGGACAGGGTCGGGACCCAGTACTTC. Its translation: CASSEPADRVGTQYF. J is TRBJ2-5 and V is TRBV19; TRBD1 matches 8 bases. Germline V gives CDR1 LNHDA, CDR2 SQIVND (reference sequence). V was clipped by 5 bases and J by 7 bases; unmatched bases: 12. The CDR3 totals 15 residues.

This clone came up a few times. The genes are TRBV21-1 and TRBJ2-7; the tabulated D call, TRBD2, remains unverified against the DNA. TRBV21-1 is recorded as a pseudogene. The CDR3 sequence is 17 residues long. The CDR3 region has the DNA TGTGCCAGCAGCAAAGGGCTCTTTAGCGGGGATCACTACGAGCAGTACTTC. Translating it yields CASSKGLFSGDHYEQYF.

This CDR3 reads CASSPREDEQYF. For the CDR3, the DNA is TGTGCCAGTAGCCCGCGGGAGGACGAGCAGTACTTC. The V and J genes are TRBV19 and TRBJ2-7, with 8 bases matching TRBD2. The CDR3 loop spans 12 amino acids. Per the germline V gene, CDR1 is LNHDA and CDR2 is SQIVND (reference sequence). The ends lost 6 bases at V and 5 bases at J; junction bases unmatched: 3.

The chain has TRBV6-2 or TRBV6-3 and TRBJ2-7; D is ambiguous. V lost 4 bases to trimming and J lost 7 bases, with 14 bases between them. Germline V CDR1 and CDR2: MNHEY, SVGEGT. CDR3 length equals 13 residues. The CDR3 sequence is CASSSLLTGEQYF. CDR3 DNA sequence: TGTGCCAGCAGTTCCCTACTAACCGGGGAGCAGTACTTC.

The chain combines TRBV24-1 with TRBJ1-5; D remains ambiguous. In germline, CDR1 is KGHDR, CDR2 SFDVKD. The CDR3 spans 15 residues. V was pared by 5 bases and J by 2 bases, with 12 bases between. CDR3 region: CATSGGSGGNQPQHF. In nucleotides, the CDR3 is TGTGCCACCAGTGGAGGGTCGGGAGGCAATCAGCCCCAGCATTTT.

The chain has TRBV19 and TRBJ2-7; TRBD1 is a possible D gene (5 bases). The CDR3 runs 17 residues. Deletions cut 4 bases from V and 0 bases from J, with 19 bases between. Germline V gene sequence: CDR1 LNHDA, CDR2 SQIVND (reference sequence). The CDR3 DNA reads TGTGCCAGTAGTAACCCACCACAGGACCGAAGCTCCTACGAGCAGTACTTC. Translation: CASSNPPQDRSSYEQYF.

V usage is TRBV10-1 and J usage is TRBJ1-5, with 9 bases matching TRBD1. Germline loops: CDR1 WNHNN, CDR2 SYGVQD (reference sequence). This CDR3 region has 17 residues. V was clipped by 7 bases and J by 2 bases; unmatched bases: 12. The CDR3 coding sequence is TGCGCCAGCACCACAGGACAGGGGAAAGGGGGCAATCAGCCCCAGCATTTT. Amino acids: CASTTGQGKGGNQPQHF.

V gene TRBV14 combines with J gene TRBJ2-3, with D maybe TRBD2 (5 bases). V lost 1 base and J lost 4, with 12 bases in between. CDR1 is SGHDN, CDR2 FVKESK, per germline. The CDR3 loop spans 15 amino acids. This chain's CDR3 is CASSQGLAPADTQYF. In DNA, the CDR3 is TGTGCCAGCAGCCAAGGCCTAGCCCCCGCAGATACGCAGTATTTT.